The present T cell receptor (beta chain) was sequenced within a study of blood T cell repertoires in COVID-19. The method was immunoSEQ multiplex PCR; TCRdb's version includes in-frame clones alone and lacks a portion of them. The sample contains around 250,000 clones, approximately 87% of which appear only once. This CDR3 spans 15 amino acids. Germline V gene data show CDR1 as KGHSH and CDR2 as LQKENI. V lost 4 bases, J lost 0 bases, and 3 bases stayed unmatched. This clonotype was sampled from a man between 60 and 75 years old with acute or convalescent COVID-19. Sequencing was performed on peripheral blood. V usage is TRBV18 and J usage is TRBJ1-3; TRBD1 agrees at 7 bases. The CDR3 loop is CASSRGQSSGNTIYF. DNA of the CDR3: TGTGCCAGCTCACGGGGACAGTCCTCTGGAAACACCATATATTTT.